This TCR beta chain was sequenced during a study of T cells in Graves' hyperthyroidism and ophthalmopathy. RNA transcripts served as the template for amplifying TCR beta CDR3 regions. A first-round RT-PCR of the TCR CDR3 used the HTBI primer set. Using its own MiXCR run on the multiplex PCR reads, TCRdb lists one record per CDR3 protein. The top ten clones hold roughly 17% of a sample with approximately 720,000 distinct CDR3 sequences, roughly a sixth of them seen once. A note on this clonotype: Its specificity is unknown.

Study results and limitations: The model identified upcoming ophthalmopathy a median approximately 6.4 months ahead of onset. Ophthalmopathy stood apart from stable hyperthyroidism in a 13 V-J model.

Aged 18 to 65, the patients had hyperthyroidism that was newly diagnosed and had lasted under 2 months. Isolation of PBMCs was performed on around 9.7 ml fresh peripheral blood. Germline assignment: CDR1 SGHTA and CDR2 FQGTGA. The V gene lost 3 bases and the J gene lost 5 bases, with 12 bases spanning the gap. The CDR3 is made up of 14 amino acids. The genes are TRBV7-3 and TRBJ2-3; D not resolved. The sample comprised blood. The source is a woman in her fifties or sixties with Graves' hyperthyroidism that later progressed to Graves' ophthalmopathy. The CDR3 loop is CASSFLDRQDTQYF. The CDR3 DNA sequence: TGTGCCAGCAGCTTCCTGGACCGGCAAGATACGCAGTATTTT.